This TCR beta chain stems from a study of blood T cell repertoires in COVID-19. Study-wide background: PBMCs, B-cell-depleted T cells, or T cells provided the cDNA or gDNA that made up the material.

The length of the CDR3 is 16 residues. V gave up 0 bases and J gave up 8 bases; unmatched junction bases: 5. Germline V gene data show CDR1 as MNHEY and CDR2 as SVGAGI. This table comes from immunoSEQ multiplex PCR, and its TCRdb copy is limited to in-frame clones, with some not included. The data hold a few hundred thousand clones, with around 89% observed a single time. The rearrangement links TRBV6-5 to TRBJ1-6; 9 bases line up with TRBD1. Sample: peripheral blood. The source of this sequence is a woman aged 25 to 45 who had recovered from COVID-19. CDR3 nucleotide sequence: TGTGCCAGCAGTTACTCGAGTGGGACAGGGTATTCACCCCTCCACTTT. It translates to CASSYSSGTGYSPLHF.